This T cell receptor (beta chain) was found in a study of tumor-infiltrating lymphocytes in primary liver carcinoma. The CDR3 length is 15 residues. Germline-derived CDR1 and CDR2 are SGHDN and FVKESK. This clonotype was seen more than once but under ten times. A much larger clone differs by one base, so this may be a read error. Using a constant-region primer together with ProtoScript II reverse transcriptase, TCR beta cDNA was made from roughly 520 ng of total RNA. It was through three nested multiplex PCR rounds of slightly modified ARM-PCR that TCR beta libraries arose. Two initial PCR rounds of about 9 cycles each paired TRBV1-TRBV30 forward primers with a C-beta reverse primer. TCRdb re-analysed the multiplex PCR reads in MiXCR, keeping a single row per CDR3 protein. Of 95,000 to 150,000 distinct CDR3 sequences detected, about two thirds appear once; the ten largest clones hold over 7.5%. Each 20-30 mg portion of unsorted bulk tissue served as the source for co-extraction of RNA and DNA.

This chain links TRBV14 with TRBJ2-5; 9 bases fit TRBD1. The sample taken for sequencing was tumor-adjacent normal liver tissue. This clonotype originated in a woman aged 55-69 years with primary liver carcinoma and hepatitis B virus infection. CDR3 protein: CTSSNRDRAQETQYF. CDR3 coding DNA: TGTACCAGCAGCAACCGGGACAGGGCACAAGAGACCCAGTACTTC. The full variable domain, rest sourced from reference TRBV14 and TRBJ2-5, is EAGVTQFPSHSVIEKGQTVTLRCDPISGHDNLYWYRRVMGKEIKFLLHFVKESKQDESGMPNNRFLAERTGGTYSTLKVQPAELEDSGVYFCTSSNRDRAQETQYFGPGTRLLVL.